Listed below are T cell receptor beta chains from one sample, sequenced in a study of blood T cell repertoires in COVID-19. Produced via immunoSEQ multiplex PCR; TCRdb's table is partial and in-frame only. Of under 200,000 clones listed, 82% were seen once; the top ten hold about a sixth. Sequences were obtained from PBMCs or T cells enriched from blood (not recorded which). Every receptor here comes from a man in his sixties who had recovered from COVID-19. Each CDR3 is given with its conserved first and last residue. Fields, in order: D gene, clone size, CDR3 length, J gene, V gene, CDR3 protein, CDR3 DNA. A D gene is named only where the DNA matches it firmly. Size tells how often a clone was seen (once, few, many) or the class of an expanded clone, and some rows leave it out.

. . 11 TRBJ2-3 TRBV29-1 CSGDTADTQYF TGCAGCGGGGACACGGCAGATACGCAGTATTTT
. . 14 TRBJ1-6 TRBV6-5 CASEWGDGNSPLHF TGTGCCAGCGAATGGGGGGACGGCAATTCACCCCTCCACTTT
. once 13 TRBJ2-5 TRBV19 CASSQNKKETQYF TGTGCCAGTAGTCAAAACAAGAAAGAGACCCAGTACTTC
TRBD2 . 16 TRBJ2-7 TRBV3-1/TRBV3-2 CASSQRWTSGTYEQYF TGTGCCAGCAGCCAACGTTGGACTAGTGGCACCTACGAGCAGTACTTC
TRBD1 . 17 TRBJ2-5 TRBV27 CASSSFVGGQGGETQYF TGTGCCAGCAGCTCATTCGTCGGGGGACAGGGGGGAGAGACCCAGTACTTC
. once 14 TRBJ2-7 TRBV5-1 CASSATGSSYEQYF TGCGCCAGCAGCGCTACAGGCAGCTCCTACGAGCAGTACTTC
TRBD2 many 12 TRBJ2-3 TRBV29-1 CSAGTSMDTQYF TGCAGCGCTGGGACTAGTATGGATACGCAGTATTTT
TRBD1 once 15 TRBJ1-1 TRBV5-1 CASSLDRGKGTEAFF TGCGCCAGCAGCTTGGACAGGGGTAAGGGCACTGAAGCTTTCTTT
TRBD2 . 15 TRBJ2-1 TRBV19 CASSYLAGGGNEQFF TGTGCCAGTAGCTACCTGGCGGGAGGGGGAAATGAGCAGTTCTTC
TRBD1 . 13 TRBJ1-2 TRBV28 CASSPDRNYGYTF TGTGCCAGCAGCCCGGACAGGAACTATGGCTACACCTTC
. . 13 TRBJ1-1 TRBV5-4 CASSPGWATEAFF TGTGCCAGCAGCCCCGGATGGGCCACTGAAGCTTTCTTT
TRBD1 . 16 TRBJ2-5 TRBV7-3 CASSLKAPTGSETQYF TGTGCCAGCAGCTTAAAAGCACCGACAGGGTCGGAGACCCAGTACTTC
TRBD1 . 14 TRBJ1-2 TRBV30 CACLGDRELYGYTF TGTGCCTGCCTTGGGGACAGGGAATTGTATGGCTACACCTTC
. once 13 TRBJ1-1 TRBV6-1 CASSEAVRDEAFF TGTGCCAGCAGTGAAGCCGTTCGGGATGAAGCTTTCTTT
TRBD2 . 15 TRBJ2-3 TRBV6-1 CASSESSGETDTQYF TGTGCCAGCAGTGAATCTAGCGGGGAAACAGATACGCAGTATTTT
. . 12 TRBJ1-2 TRBV2 CASTPRHYGYTF TGTGCCAGCACCCCTAGGCACTATGGCTACACCTTC
. . 16 TRBJ2-7 TRBV4-1 CASSQVAFRRGYEQYF TGCGCCAGCAGCCAAGTGGCGTTTCGGAGGGGCTACGAGCAGTACTTC
. . 15 TRBJ1-1 TRBV5-1 CASSFGGRRDTEAFF TGCGCCAGCAGCTTCGGGGGGCGCCGAGACACTGAAGCTTTCTTT
TRBD1 . 15 TRBJ1-2 TRBV28 CASSLSETGVNGYTF TGTGCCAGCAGTTTATCCGAGACAGGGGTGAATGGCTACACCTTC
. . 17 TRBJ2-2 TRBV4-1 CASSQDQDSSNTGELFF TGCGCCAGCAGCCAAGACCAGGACAGCTCGAACACCGGGGAGCTGTTTTTT
. few 15 TRBJ1-3 TRBV6-5 CASRRQATSGNTIYF TGTGCCAGCAGGCGACAGGCCACCTCTGGAAACACCATATATTTT
TRBD2 . 16 TRBJ2-2 TRBV7-7 CASSLTSGSNTGELFF TGTGCTAGCAGCTTAACTAGCGGGTCGAACACCGGGGAGCTGTTTTTT
. . 12 TRBJ2-7 TRBV29-1 CSVSVAAYEQYF TGCAGCGTTTCCGTGGCAGCCTACGAGCAGTACTTC
TRBD1 . 14 TRBJ2-1 TRBV29-1 CSGEDRGIRNEQFF TGCAGCGGGGAGGACAGGGGAATTAGGAATGAGCAGTTCTTC
. . 15 TRBJ2-7 TRBV6-5 CASSYRSPGNYEQYF TGTGCCAGCAGTTACCGAAGTCCAGGGAACTACGAGCAGTACTTC
TRBD2 . 14 TRBJ2-7 TRBV27 CASSSSGESYEQYF TGTGCCAGCAGTTCTAGCGGGGAGTCCTACGAGCAGTACTTC
TRBD2 . 13 TRBJ2-2 TRBV10-1 CATGGAGTGELFF TGCGCCACCGGGGGGGCGGGTACCGGGGAGCTGTTTTTT
TRBD1 . 17 TRBJ1-3 TRBV7-2 CASSLETPGTGGNTIYF TGTGCCAGCAGCTTAGAGACCCCTGGGACAGGGGGAAACACCATATATTTT
. . 13 TRBJ1-1 TRBV12-3/TRBV12-4 CASSLSGNTEAFF TGTGCCAGCAGTTTATCCGGTAACACTGAAGCTTTCTTT
TRBD2 . 14 TRBJ2-7 TRBV5-1 CASSSAGATYEQYF TGCGCCAGCAGCTCAGCGGGAGCCACCTACGAGCAGTACTTC
TRBD1 few 14 TRBJ1-2 TRBV14 CASSPGTGGVGYTF TGTGCCAGCAGTCCTGGGACAGGGGGCGTGGGCTACACCTTC
. . 11 TRBJ1-1 TRBV28 CASSLNRAAFF TGTGCCAGCAGTTTGAACAGGGCAGCTTTCTTT
TRBD1 . 16 TRBJ2-2 TRBV18 CASSPRQGVNTGELFF TGTGCCAGCTCCCCGCGACAGGGAGTTAACACCGGGGAGCTGTTTTTT
. . 15 TRBJ2-1 TRBV2 CASTGFGTLDNEQFF TGTGCCAGCACCGGATTTGGGACACTTGACAATGAGCAGTTCTTC
. few 14 TRBJ1-5 TRBV19 CASSIGGGGQPQHF TGTGCCAGTAGTATAGGAGGGGGTGGTCAGCCCCAGCATTTT
TRBD1 . 15 TRBJ2-2 TRBV5-1 CASSWDRPNTGELFF TGCGCCAGCAGCTGGGACAGACCAAACACCGGGGAGCTGTTTTTT
. . 13 TRBJ1-2 TRBV12-3/TRBV12-4 CASSLPGRSGYTF TGTGCCAGCAGTTTACCCGGGAGGAGTGGCTACACCTTC
. . 15 TRBJ1-4 TRBV3-1/TRBV3-2 CASSQGAGENEKLFF TGTGCCAGCAGCCAAGGGGCAGGGGAGAATGAAAAACTGTTTTTT
TRBD2 . 14 TRBJ2-2 TRBV19 CASSSRLATGELFF TGTGCCAGTAGTTCAAGACTAGCGACCGGGGAGCTGTTTTTT
TRBD2 . 16 TRBJ2-1 TRBV4-2 CASSQLAGQSYNEQFF TGTGCCAGCAGCCAATTAGCGGGGCAGTCCTACAATGAGCAGTTCTTC
TRBD1 . 16 TRBJ2-7 TRBV10-3 CAISGNRDRGNYEQYF TGTGCCATCAGTGGGAACCGGGACAGGGGAAACTACGAGCAGTACTTC
. . 15 TRBJ2-7 TRBV28 CASTPSPVGGYEQYF TGTGCCAGCACCCCCTCCCCAGTCGGGGGTTACGAGCAGTACTTC
TRBD1 . 16 TRBJ1-2 TRBV6-5 CASSYSGTGGDYGYTF TGTGCCAGCAGTTACTCAGGGACAGGGGGCGACTATGGCTACACCTTC
TRBD1 many 15 TRBJ2-2 TRBV10-3 CAISAGTGNTGELFF TGTGCCATCAGCGCCGGGACAGGGAACACCGGGGAGCTGTTTTTT
. . 16 TRBJ1-1 TRBV7-6 CASSLGSQAILLKPFF TGTGCCAGCAGCTTAGGGTCACAGGCCATCCTACTGAAGCCTTTCTTT
. . 17 TRBJ1-4 TRBV1 CTSSPGRGQWRCEKLFF TGCACCAGCAGCCCTGGCAGGGGACAATGGAGATGTGAAAAACTGTTTTTT
TRBD2 . 17 TRBJ2-5 TRBV5-5 CASSLVASGASRETQYF TGTGCCAGCAGCTTGGTCGCTAGCGGGGCTTCTCGGGAAACCCAGTACTTC
. . 13 TRBJ2-3 TRBV9 CASSVGGEDTQYF TGTGCCAGCAGCGTAGGCGGGGAAGATACGCAGTATTTT
. . 16 TRBJ2-2 TRBV5-1 CASAPDGTINTGELFF TGCGCCAGCGCCCCGGACGGGACAATTAACACCGGGGAGCTGTTTTTT
TRBD1 . 13 TRBJ2-7 TRBV30 CAWRVQGAYEQYF TGTGCCTGGAGAGTACAGGGGGCTTACGAGCAGTACTTC